Below, 28 T cell receptor beta chains from the same sample are listed, as sequenced in a study of T cell responses to AZD1222 COVID-19 vaccine. The method was immunoSEQ multiplex PCR; TCRdb's version includes in-frame clones alone and lacks a portion of them. In the table there are 200,000 or so clones, over 80% of which are singletons. The sample was peripheral blood, taken on day 0 of AZD1222 vaccination. Receptor source: an adult in good health.

This sequence joins TRBV5-1 and TRBJ2-5; D gene uncertain. This CDR3 has 12 residues. V was clipped by 3 bases and J by 5 bases, with 8 bases between them. Germline values: CDR1 SGHRS, CDR2 YFSETQ. CDR3 in DNA: TGCGCCAGCAGCTCCGCTCCGGAGACCCAGTACTTC. Amino acids: CASSSAPETQYF.

The genes are TRBV29-1 and TRBJ2-3; 7 bases are shared with TRBD2. This CDR3 is 13 amino acids long. CDR1 is SQVTM and CDR2 is ANQGSEA in the germline V gene. V was clipped by 7 bases and J by 4 bases; unmatched bases: 8. Here the CDR3 DNA reads TGCAGCGGTCGTGCGGGAGAGGCAGATACGCAGTATTTT. Encoded protein: CSGRAGEADTQYF.

The chain has TRBV19 and TRBJ1-5; D is uncertain. The V end lost 4 bases, the J end lost 2 bases, and 15 bases lay between the germline ends. CDR1 and CDR2 (germline): LNHDA, SQIVND (reference sequence). The CDR3 consists of 16 residues. The CDR3 DNA follows: TGTGCCAGTAGTAAGGGTACCCCTATGGGCAATCAGCCCCAGCATTTT. Translated, it gives CASSKGTPMGNQPQHF.

This clone was seen just once. Other DNA sequences in the same sample also yield this CDR3. The chain is built from TRBV14 and TRBJ1-2; D gene uncertain. V was shortened by 1 base and J by 2 bases, with 5 bases between the two germline ends. Germline CDR1 SGHDN, CDR2 FVKESK. The CDR3 sequence is 13 residues long. CDR3 in amino acids: CASSQGLNYGYTF. The CDR3 DNA is TGTGCCAGCAGCCAAGGGTTGAACTATGGCTACACCTTC.

The gene calls are TRBV3-1 (or the pseudogene TRBV3-2) and TRBJ1-5, with D hard to call. CDR1 LGHDT and CDR2 YNNKEL come from the germline V gene (reference sequence). The CDR3 has 15 residues. Trimming pared 4 bases from V and 5 bases from J, leaving 15 bases between. The CDR3 DNA follows: TGTGCCAGCAGCCCCACCCGGGAAGATTATCAGCCCCAGCATTTT. It is translated as CASSPTREDYQPQHF.

The chain employs TRBV30 and TRBJ1-3; D remains unclear. The CDR3 is 12 amino acids. Germline V gives CDR1 GTSNPN, CDR2 SVGIG (reference sequence). V lost 0 bases and J 6 bases, leaving 6 bases between the germline ends. The CDR3 loop is CAWSVQSNTIYF. CDR3 nucleotides: TGTGCCTGGAGTGTACAGTCAAACACCATATATTTT.

The chain uses TRBV4-1 and TRBJ1-1; a weak D match, TRBD1 (5 bases). The germline V gene has CDR1 MGHRA and CDR2 YSYEKL. The CDR3 loop spans 14 amino acids. Trimming took 0 bases from V and 6 from J, leaving 11 bases between them. The CDR3: CASSQEWGWPEAFF. Written as DNA, the CDR3 is TGCGCCAGCAGCCAAGAATGGGGGTGGCCTGAAGCTTTCTTT.

The chain links TRBV2 to TRBJ2-5, with TRBD1 matching 9 bases. The germline V gene encodes CDR1 SNHLY and CDR2 FYNNEI. V was clipped by 4 bases and J by 5 bases; unmatched bases: 14. The CDR3 has 17 residues. The CDR3 loop is CASSVPLEQGAVETQYF. In DNA form, the CDR3 reads TGTGCCAGCAGTGTGCCCCTCGAACAGGGGGCGGTTGAGACCCAGTACTTC.

The V gene is TRBV19, the J gene TRBJ1-4; perhaps TRBD1 as D (6 bases). Per the germline V gene, CDR1 is LNHDA and CDR2 is SQIVND (reference sequence). The germline V and J ends were trimmed by 2 bases and 5 bases, with 12 bases remaining between them. This CDR3 has 15 residues. The CDR3 DNA reads as TGTGCCAGTAGTATAATCGTCCAGGGGAATGAAAAACTGTTTTTT. This gives the protein CASSIIVQGNEKLFF.

This rearrangement joins TRBV19 to TRBJ1-5; 7 nucleotides line up with TRBD1. There are 14 residues in the CDR3. Germline loops: CDR1 LNHDA, CDR2 SQIVND (reference sequence). The ends lost 6 bases at V and 3 bases at J; junction bases unmatched: 5. The CDR3 is CASRLGQLNQPQHF. The CDR3 DNA is TGTGCCAGTAGGCTGGGACAGCTCAATCAGCCCCAGCATTTT.

This chain's CDR3 is CASSQLEGGKNSPLHF. The DNA for the CDR3 is TGTGCCAGCTCCCAACTAGAGGGCGGGAAGAATTCACCCCTCCACTTT. J is TRBJ1-6 and V is TRBV18; the D is unclear. The germline V and J ends were trimmed by 6 bases and 7 bases, with 19 bases remaining between them. The germline CDR1 and CDR2 sequences are KGHSH and LQKENI. The CDR3 sequence is 16 residues long. Supplemented by reference TRBV18 and TRBJ1-6, the full variable domain reads NAGVMQNPRHLVRRRGQEARLRCSPMKGHSHVYWYRQLPEEGLKFMVYLQKENIIDESGMPKERFSAEFPKEGPSILRIQQVVRGDSAAYFCASSQLEGGKNSPLHFGNGTRLTVT.

This clone was counted a single time. V usage is TRBV24-1 and J usage is TRBJ1-1; TRBD1 might be the D (6 bases). Germline CDR1 KGHDR, CDR2 SFDVKD. V dropped 9 bases and J dropped 1 base, with 11 bases sitting between them. CDR3 length equals 13 residues. The CDR3, as DNA: TGTGCCACCCAGGGGATTAAGAACACTGAAGCTTTCTTT. Its translation: CATQGIKNTEAFF.

The genes are TRBV18 and TRBJ2-5, with D unclear. Trimming removed 2 bases from V and 3 bases from J, with 7 bases in between. Germline V gene lookup returns CDR1 KGHSH and CDR2 LQKENI. The CDR3 is made up of 13 amino acids. CDR3 in DNA: TGTGCCAGCTCACCAAGGCAGAAAGAGACCCAGTACTTC. It yields the protein CASSPRQKETQYF.

This sequence joins TRBV5-1 and TRBJ2-1; D is perhaps TRBD2 (5 bases). V lost 2 bases and J lost 9, with 9 bases in between. CDR1 is SGHRS, CDR2 YFSETQ, per germline. This CDR3 is 12 amino acids long. The CDR3 region is CASSFSRGEQFF. CDR3 nucleotides: TGCGCCAGCAGCTTTAGCCGGGGTGAGCAGTTCTTC.

CDR3 residues: CASSSGTNYNEQFF. Written as DNA, the CDR3 is TGTGCCAGCAGCTCCGGGACTAACTACAATGAGCAGTTCTTC. The genes are TRBV3-1 (or the pseudogene TRBV3-2) and TRBJ2-1; 7 positions match TRBD2. The CDR3 contains 14 residues. The J segment lost 3 bases and the V segment lost 5 bases, leaving 4 bases of the junction unmatched. Germline V gives CDR1 LGHDT, CDR2 YNNKEL (reference sequence).

The chain uses TRBV18 and TRBJ1-1, with D uncertain. The germline V gene encodes CDR1 KGHSH and CDR2 LQKENI. The ends were cut back, 1 base at V and 3 bases at J, with 12 bases in the middle. This CDR3 comprises 15 residues. The CDR3, as DNA: TGTGCCAGCTCACCACGATCAGGACGTTACACTGAAGCTTTCTTT. Its translation: CASSPRSGRYTEAFF.

J is TRBJ1-4 and V is TRBV4-3, with D possibly TRBD1 on 5 matching bases. This CDR3 comprises 13 residues. The germline V gene has CDR1 LGHNA and CDR2 YSLEER. V was shortened by 8 bases and J by 8 bases, with 15 bases between the two germline ends. The CDR3: CASGGGLREKLFF. In nucleotides, the CDR3 is TGCGCCAGCGGCGGGGGGTTAAGAGAAAAACTGTTTTTT.

This clone was counted once. The rearrangement uses TRBV10-1 and TRBJ1-2; no clear D gene. Looked up from germline, CDR1 is WNHNN and CDR2 is SYGVQD (reference sequence). The CDR3 sequence is 15 residues long. V lost 7 bases, J lost 2 bases, and 17 bases lay in between. In DNA form, the CDR3 reads TGCGCCAGCATCTCCGTGCTGGCCAAGAACTATGGCTACACCTTC. Translated: CASISVLAKNYGYTF.

The rearrangement joins TRBV19 to TRBJ2-7; D tentatively fits TRBD1 or TRBD2 (5 bases each). V shed 6 bases and J shed 3 bases, with 9 bases lying between them. Looked up from germline, CDR1 is LNHDA and CDR2 is SQIVND (reference sequence). The CDR3 consists of 12 residues. CDR3: CASSGDGYEQYF. The CDR3 DNA is TGTGCCAGTAGCGGGGACGGCTACGAGCAGTACTTC.

The chain is built from TRBV14 and TRBJ2-1; 11 bases line up with TRBD2. V shed 0 bases and J 1 base; nucleotides not matched to a gene: 11. This CDR3 has 20 amino acids. CDR1 SGHDN and CDR2 FVKESK come from the germline V gene. The CDR3 is CASSQDYVAGGPWSYNEQFF. Here the CDR3 DNA reads TGTGCCAGCAGCCAAGATTATGTAGCGGGAGGGCCGTGGTCCTACAATGAGCAGTTCTTC.

The genes are TRBV9 and TRBJ1-1; TRBD1 might be the D (6 bases). This CDR3 contains 14 residues. Germline CDR1 is SGDLS and CDR2 is YYNGEE. Trimming shortened V by 5 bases and J by 2 bases, and 13 bases separated the two germline ends. The CDR3 sequence: CASSPNRVNTEAFF. CDR3 DNA sequence: TGTGCCAGCAGTCCCAACAGGGTAAACACTGAAGCTTTCTTT.

The rearrangement joins TRBV5-5 to TRBJ1-1; D unclear. The germline CDR1 and CDR2 sequences are SGHKS and YYEKEE (reference sequence). Between the trimmed V and J ends, which lost 1 base and 0 bases, there was a span of 7 bases. There are 14 residues in the CDR3. DNA of the CDR3: TGTGCCAGCAGCTTGCGGGTAATGAACACTGAAGCTTTCTTT. As protein: CASSLRVMNTEAFF.

The chain uses TRBV7-9 and TRBJ2-5; possible D gene TRBD2, 5 bases. Between the trimmed V and J ends, which lost 2 bases and 4 bases, there was a span of 14 bases. Germline CDR1 reads SEHNR; CDR2 reads FQNEAQ (reference sequence). CDR3 length: 15 residues. In nucleotides, the CDR3 is TGTGCCAGCAGCTTATCTGGGAGCGGCGGAGAGACCCAGTACTTC. It yields the protein CASSLSGSGGETQYF.

The chain recombines TRBV28 with TRBJ1-2; D unclear. The CDR3 is 12 residues long. Deletions cut 2 bases from V and 0 bases from J, with 1 base between. Germline-derived CDR1 and CDR2 are MDHEN and SYDVKM. The CDR3 DNA sequence: TGTGCCAGCAGTTTAGCTAACTATGGCTACACCTTC. It is translated as CASSLANYGYTF.

The chain combines TRBV5-1 with TRBJ1-2, with a tentative D call TRBD1 (5 bases). CDR1 is SGHRS and CDR2 is YFSETQ in the germline V gene. V was shortened by 0 bases and J by 6 bases, with 9 bases between the two germline ends. The CDR3 totals 13 residues. This CDR3 is CASSLVGGDGYTF. The DNA for the CDR3 is TGCGCCAGCAGCTTGGTTGGGGGTGATGGCTACACCTTC.

This clone appeared a single time. The CDR3 protein is CASSDLDRAREDTQYF. The CDR3 DNA sequence: TGTGCCAGCAGTGACTTGGACAGGGCCCGGGAAGATACGCAGTATTTT. The V call is TRBV2, the J call TRBJ2-3, with 8 bases fitting TRBD1. Germline CDR1 reads SNHLY; CDR2 reads FYNNEI. The CDR3 extends over 16 amino acids. With 3 bases clipped from V and 5 bases from J, the junction kept 10 bases outside the gene matches.

The chain couples TRBV6-6 to TRBJ2-1; no firm D call. Germline V gives CDR1 MNHNY, CDR2 SVGAGI (reference sequence). With 6 bases removed from V and 10 bases from J, the gap between germline ends came to 10 bases. CDR3 length: 11 residues. The CDR3 region is CASSQYGEQFF. The CDR3, as DNA: TGTGCCAGCAGCCAGTACGGGGAGCAGTTCTTC.

The chain combines TRBV18 with TRBJ2-2; 11 bases line up with TRBD2. In germline, CDR1 is KGHSH, CDR2 LQKENI. The CDR3 is 16 amino acids. V lost 6 bases to trimming and J lost 0 bases; unmatched junction nucleotides: 3. The CDR3 nucleotides read TGTGCCAGCTCGGGGACTAGCGGTGCGAACACCGGGGAGCTGTTTTTT. As protein: CASSGTSGANTGELFF.